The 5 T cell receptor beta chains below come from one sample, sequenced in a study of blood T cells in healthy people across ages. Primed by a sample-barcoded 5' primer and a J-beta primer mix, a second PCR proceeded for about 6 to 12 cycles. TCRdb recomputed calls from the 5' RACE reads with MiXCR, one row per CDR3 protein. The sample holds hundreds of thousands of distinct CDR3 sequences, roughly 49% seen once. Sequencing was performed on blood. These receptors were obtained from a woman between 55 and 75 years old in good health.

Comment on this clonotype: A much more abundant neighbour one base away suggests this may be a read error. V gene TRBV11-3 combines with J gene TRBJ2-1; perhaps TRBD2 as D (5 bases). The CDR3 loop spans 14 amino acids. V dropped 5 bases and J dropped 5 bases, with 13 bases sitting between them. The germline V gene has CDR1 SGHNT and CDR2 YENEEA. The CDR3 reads CASSVGQRDNEQFF. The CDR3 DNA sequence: TGTGCCAGCAGCGTAGGTCAGAGGGACAATGAGCAGTTCTTC.

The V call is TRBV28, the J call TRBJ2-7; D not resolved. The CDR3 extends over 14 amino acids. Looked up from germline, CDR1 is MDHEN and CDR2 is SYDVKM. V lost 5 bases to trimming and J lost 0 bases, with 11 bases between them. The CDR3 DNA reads TGTGCCAGCAGTGCGCGGTTGAGCTCCTACGAGCAGTACTTC. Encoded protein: CASSARLSSYEQYF.

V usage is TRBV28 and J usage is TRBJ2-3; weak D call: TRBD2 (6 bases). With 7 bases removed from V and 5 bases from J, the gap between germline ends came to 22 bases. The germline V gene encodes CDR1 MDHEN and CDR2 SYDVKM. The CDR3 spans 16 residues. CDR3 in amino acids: CASIGKGGTRGDTQYF. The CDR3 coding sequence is TGTGCCAGCATAGGAAAAGGCGGGACCCGGGGAGATACGCAGTATTTT.

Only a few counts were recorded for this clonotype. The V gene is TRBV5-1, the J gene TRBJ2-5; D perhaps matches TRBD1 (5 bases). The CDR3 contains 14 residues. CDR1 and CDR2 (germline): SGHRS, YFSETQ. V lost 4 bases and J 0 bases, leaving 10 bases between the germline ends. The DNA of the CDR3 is TGCGCCAGCAGCCCTCAGGGCAACCAAGAGACCCAGTACTTC. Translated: CASSPQGNQETQYF.

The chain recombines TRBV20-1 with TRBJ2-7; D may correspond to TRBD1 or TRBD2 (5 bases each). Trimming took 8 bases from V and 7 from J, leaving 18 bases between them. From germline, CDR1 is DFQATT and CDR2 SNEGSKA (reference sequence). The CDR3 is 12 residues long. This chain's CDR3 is CSPGTGKYEQYF. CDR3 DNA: TGCAGTCCCGGGACGGGAAAGTATGAGCAGTACTTC.